This entry is about one T cell receptor beta chain. Its antigen is undetermined. This specimen comes from a study of CD8 T cells in ankylosing spondylitis. One entry per CDR3 protein results from TCRdb running MiXCR on the 5' RACE reads. The sample lists around 280,000 distinct CDR3 sequences, 20% seen once, with less than 9% in the top ten. Overall study results and limits: The study looked at matched synovial fluid samples from ankylosing spondylitis patients. Disease-linked clones were reported to be significantly enriched there. Prior literature has documented some motif variants in synovial fluid and blood from reactive arthritis.

Trimming removed 6 bases from V and 1 base from J; junction bases left unmatched: 7. This CDR3 region has 15 residues. Germline CDR1 KGHSH, CDR2 LQKENI. Sample: blood, either unsorted or a sorted T cell fraction (not recorded which). The chain is built from TRBV18 and TRBJ1-1; 8 bases line up with TRBD1. The sequence came from a male donor with ankylosing spondylitis or in good health (not recorded which). This chain's CDR3 is CASSGTGLRNTEAFF. CDR3 nucleotides: TGTGCCAGCTCCGGGACAGGACTCAGGAACACTGAAGCTTTCTTT.